A selection of T cell receptor beta chains follows, all from one sample in a study of T cell repertoires in cytomegalovirus infection. TCRdb fed the reads into MiXCR, producing one record per CDR3 protein. The sample has about 570,000 distinct CDR3 sequences, 40% seen once; the top ten hold 48%. Their target antigens are unknown. The input for sequencing was cultured PBMCs, taken from culture after CMV antigen stimulation. These receptors were obtained from a human donor in good health (CMV status not recorded). Some clones in this sample may be carry-over from other donors' samples. The CDR3 runs from the conserved cysteine through the conserved F or W. The D gene is left open where the match is weak. The size entry is marked missing in some rows and otherwise reads once, few, many or a size class.

CDR3nt: TGTGCCAGCAGCCCCACAGGGGCTGAGCAGTTCTTC; CDR3aa: CASSPTGAEQFF; abundance: -; v_gene: TRBV7-6; j_gene: TRBJ2-1; d_gene: TRBD1
CDR3nt: TGTGCCAGCAGCTTATTCCGAAGGCGCGATGAGCAGTTCTTC; CDR3aa: CASSLFRRRDEQFF; abundance: -; v_gene: TRBV28; j_gene: TRBJ2-1; d_gene: -
CDR3nt: TGTGCCATCAGTGAGACAATCTCCGGCGTATACGAGCAGTACTTC; CDR3aa: CAISETISGVYEQYF; abundance: -; v_gene: TRBV10-3; j_gene: TRBJ2-7; d_gene: -
CDR3nt: TGCAGTGCTAGACTCGACAGGGCCCACGACACCGGGGAGCTGTTTTTT; CDR3aa: CSARLDRAHDTGELFF; abundance: -; v_gene: TRBV20-1; j_gene: TRBJ2-2; d_gene: TRBD1
CDR3nt: TGTGCCAGCAGGGCTACTAGCGTGAGAAATTACGAGCAGTACTTC; CDR3aa: CASRATSVRNYEQYF; abundance: few; v_gene: TRBV2; j_gene: TRBJ2-7; d_gene: TRBD2
CDR3nt: TGTGCCAGCAGCTTCCGCCACAGGGATACCTACGAGCAGTACTTC; CDR3aa: CASSFRHRDTYEQYF; abundance: -; v_gene: TRBV7-6; j_gene: TRBJ2-7; d_gene: -
CDR3nt: TGCGCCAGCAGCTCCCAAGTTGGGGGATATTCACCCCTCCACTTT; CDR3aa: CASSSQVGGYSPLHF; abundance: -; v_gene: TRBV4-3; j_gene: TRBJ1-6; d_gene: -
CDR3nt: TGTGCCAGCAGCCCCCGGAGGACCAATCAGCCCCAGCATTTT; CDR3aa: CASSPRRTNQPQHF; abundance: many; v_gene: TRBV7-2; j_gene: TRBJ1-5; d_gene: -
CDR3nt: TGTGCCAGCAGCTTAGGGGGTCGGGAGGTAAGCGAGCAGTACTTC; CDR3aa: CASSLGGREVSEQYF; abundance: -; v_gene: TRBV7-2; j_gene: TRBJ2-7; d_gene: TRBD2
CDR3nt: TGCAGTGCTAGAGATCGGACAGGAGGGGCTGGTGAGACCCAGTACTTC; CDR3aa: CSARDRTGGAGETQYF; abundance: -; v_gene: TRBV20-1; j_gene: TRBJ2-5; d_gene: -
CDR3nt: TGTGCCAGCAGTTTTTTCAGTTTCCACAATGAGCAGTTCTTC; CDR3aa: CASSFFSFHNEQFF; abundance: -; v_gene: TRBV12-3/TRBV12-4; j_gene: TRBJ2-1; d_gene: -
CDR3nt: TGTGCCAGCAGTCGCGCCAACTCGTTGCCAGAGACTCAGCCCCAGCATTTT; CDR3aa: CASSRANSLPETQPQHF; abundance: -; v_gene: TRBV6-8; j_gene: TRBJ1-5; d_gene: -
CDR3nt: TGTGCCAGCAGCTTTACGGGGACAGGCAATCAGCCCCAGCATTTT; CDR3aa: CASSFTGTGNQPQHF; abundance: many; v_gene: TRBV7-2; j_gene: TRBJ1-5; d_gene: TRBD1
CDR3nt: TGTGCCAGCAGCTTTTCACTACAGAACACCGGGGAGCTGTTTTTT; CDR3aa: CASSFSLQNTGELFF; abundance: -; v_gene: TRBV7-6; j_gene: TRBJ2-2; d_gene: -
CDR3nt: TGTGCCAGCAGCTTTGGACAGGGCTACCAGCATTTT; CDR3aa: CASSFGQGYQHF; abundance: many; v_gene: TRBV7-2; j_gene: TRBJ1-5; d_gene: TRBD1
CDR3nt: TGTGCCAGCAGCTTGACTAGCGGGGGGGCAAATGAGCAGTTCTTC; CDR3aa: CASSLTSGGANEQFF; abundance: many; v_gene: TRBV7-8; j_gene: TRBJ2-1; d_gene: TRBD2
CDR3nt: TGTGCCAGCAGTGATTTCCGGGACAGCCGTGAAAAACTGTTTTTT; CDR3aa: CASSDFRDSREKLFF; abundance: -; v_gene: TRBV2; j_gene: TRBJ1-4; d_gene: TRBD1
CDR3nt: TGTGCCAGCAGCCCGACTGGCGTGGTAAACATTCAGTACTTC; CDR3aa: CASSPTGVVNIQYF; abundance: -; v_gene: TRBV7-2; j_gene: TRBJ2-4; d_gene: -
CDR3nt: TGTGCCAGCCGCCCGGGGGGGCAAGAGACCCAGTACTTC; CDR3aa: CASRPGGQETQYF; abundance: -; v_gene: TRBV7-4; j_gene: TRBJ2-5; d_gene: TRBD2
CDR3nt: TGTGCCAGCTCACCGGCCCCGGGTCCCGAGGGAGCTTTCTTT; CDR3aa: CASSPAPGPEGAFF; abundance: -; v_gene: TRBV18; j_gene: TRBJ1-1; d_gene: -
CDR3nt: TGTGCCAGCAGCCCCGGGACAGGGTGGATCGAGCAGTACTTC; CDR3aa: CASSPGTGWIEQYF; abundance: -; v_gene: TRBV12-3/TRBV12-4; j_gene: TRBJ2-7; d_gene: TRBD1
CDR3nt: TGTGCCAGCACCCGGGACCGCGAAGCCACAGATACGCAGTATTTT; CDR3aa: CASTRDREATDTQYF; abundance: -; v_gene: TRBV7-2; j_gene: TRBJ2-3; d_gene: -
CDR3nt: TGTGCCAGCAGCTTAGGCACAGGGCGAGAAGCTTTCTTT; CDR3aa: CASSLGTGREAFF; abundance: -; v_gene: TRBV7-8; j_gene: TRBJ1-1; d_gene: -
CDR3nt: TGTGCCAGCAGCTTAGATCTCTATGAGCAGTTCTTC; CDR3aa: CASSLDLYEQFF; abundance: -; v_gene: TRBV11-2; j_gene: TRBJ2-1; d_gene: -
CDR3nt: TGTGCCAGCAGCTTAGTAAGCGTCTCACGGTATACGCAGTATTTT; CDR3aa: CASSLVSVSRYTQYF; abundance: -; v_gene: TRBV7-2; j_gene: TRBJ2-3; d_gene: -
CDR3nt: TGTGCCAGTAGTATCAGCGGGATTTCCTACAATGAGCAGTTCTTC; CDR3aa: CASSISGISYNEQFF; abundance: -; v_gene: TRBV19; j_gene: TRBJ2-1; d_gene: TRBD2
CDR3nt: TGTGCTAGTGCCGGCAGGGGGAATGAGCAGTTCTTC; CDR3aa: CASAGRGNEQFF; abundance: -; v_gene: TRBV12-5; j_gene: TRBJ2-1; d_gene: TRBD1